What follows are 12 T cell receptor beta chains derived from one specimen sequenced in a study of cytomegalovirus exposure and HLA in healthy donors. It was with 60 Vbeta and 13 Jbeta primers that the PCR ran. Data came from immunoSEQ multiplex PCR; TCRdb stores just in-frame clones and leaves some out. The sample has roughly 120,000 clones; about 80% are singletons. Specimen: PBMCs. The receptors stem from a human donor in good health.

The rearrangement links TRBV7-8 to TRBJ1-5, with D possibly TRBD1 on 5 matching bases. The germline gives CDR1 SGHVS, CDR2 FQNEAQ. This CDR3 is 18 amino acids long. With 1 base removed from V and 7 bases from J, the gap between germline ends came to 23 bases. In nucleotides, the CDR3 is TGTGCCAGCAGCTTAGGCCCGCTTCAAAGGGAAAGGGGACAGCCCCAGCATTTT. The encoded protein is CASSLGPLQRERGQPQHF.

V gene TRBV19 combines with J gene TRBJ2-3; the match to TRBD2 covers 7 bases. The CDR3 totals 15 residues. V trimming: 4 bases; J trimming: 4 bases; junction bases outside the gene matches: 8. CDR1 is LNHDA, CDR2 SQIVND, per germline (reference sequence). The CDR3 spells CASSNGLGPPDTQYF. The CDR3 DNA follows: TGTGCCAGTAGTAACGGACTAGGTCCCCCAGATACGCAGTATTTT.

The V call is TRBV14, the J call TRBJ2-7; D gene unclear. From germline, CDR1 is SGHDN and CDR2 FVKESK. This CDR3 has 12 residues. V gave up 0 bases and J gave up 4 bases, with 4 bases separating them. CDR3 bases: TGTGCCAGCAGCCAAGACGGGTACGAGCAGTACTTC. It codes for CASSQDGYEQYF.

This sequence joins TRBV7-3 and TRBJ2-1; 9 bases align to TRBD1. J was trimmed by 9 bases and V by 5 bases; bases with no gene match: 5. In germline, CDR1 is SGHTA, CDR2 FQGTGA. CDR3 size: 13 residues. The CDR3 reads CASSRDRAGEQFF. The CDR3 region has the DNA TGTGCCAGCAGCCGGGACAGGGCTGGTGAGCAGTTCTTC.

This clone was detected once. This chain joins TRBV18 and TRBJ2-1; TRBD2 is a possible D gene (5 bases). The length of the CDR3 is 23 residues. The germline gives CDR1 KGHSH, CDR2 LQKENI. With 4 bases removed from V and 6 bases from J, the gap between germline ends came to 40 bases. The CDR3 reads CASSLLSPPSAYRADSAGNEQFF. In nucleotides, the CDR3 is TGTGCCAGCTCACTCCTGAGTCCCCCATCTGCTTATCGCGCAGACTCCGCGGGCAATGAGCAGTTCTTC.

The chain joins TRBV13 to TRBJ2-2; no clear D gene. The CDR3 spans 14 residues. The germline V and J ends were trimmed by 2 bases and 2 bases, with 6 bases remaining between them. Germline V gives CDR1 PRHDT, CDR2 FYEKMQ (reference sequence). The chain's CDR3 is CASSLNGNTGELFF. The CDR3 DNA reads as TGTGCCAGCAGCTTAAACGGTAACACCGGGGAGCTGTTTTTT.

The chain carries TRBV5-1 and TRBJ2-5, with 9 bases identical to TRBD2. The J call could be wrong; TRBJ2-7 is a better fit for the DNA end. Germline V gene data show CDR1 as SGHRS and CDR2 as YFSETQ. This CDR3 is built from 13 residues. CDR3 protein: CASTLRGGYEQYF. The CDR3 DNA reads TGCGCCAGCACCCTGCGGGGGGGGTACGAGCAGTACTTC.

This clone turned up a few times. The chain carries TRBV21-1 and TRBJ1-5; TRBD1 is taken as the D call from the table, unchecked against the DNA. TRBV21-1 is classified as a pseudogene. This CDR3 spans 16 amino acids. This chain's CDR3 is CASSNIPGQFLKPQHF. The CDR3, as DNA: TGTGCCAGCAGCAATATCCCGGGACAGTTTCTCAAACCCCAGCATTTT.

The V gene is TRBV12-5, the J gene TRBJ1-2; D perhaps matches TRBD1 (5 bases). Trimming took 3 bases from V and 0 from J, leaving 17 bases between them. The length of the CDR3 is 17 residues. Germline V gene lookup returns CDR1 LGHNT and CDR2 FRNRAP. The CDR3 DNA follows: TGTGCTAGTGGTTTACAGGTTGAGACCATGGCTAACTATGGCTACACCTTC. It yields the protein CASGLQVETMANYGYTF.

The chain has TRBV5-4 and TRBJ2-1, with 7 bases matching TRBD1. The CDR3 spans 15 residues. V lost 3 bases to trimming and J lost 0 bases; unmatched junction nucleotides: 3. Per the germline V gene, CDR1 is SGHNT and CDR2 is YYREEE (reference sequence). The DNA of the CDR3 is TGTGCCAGCAGCTCACAGGGGTACTCCTACAATGAGCAGTTCTTC. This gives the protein CASSSQGYSYNEQFF.

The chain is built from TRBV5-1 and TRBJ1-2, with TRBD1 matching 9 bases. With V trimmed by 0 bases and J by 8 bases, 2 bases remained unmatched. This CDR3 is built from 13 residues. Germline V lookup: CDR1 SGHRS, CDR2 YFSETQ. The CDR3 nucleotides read TGCGCCAGCAGCTTGGACAGGGGGCTAGGCTACACCTTC. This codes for CASSLDRGLGYTF.

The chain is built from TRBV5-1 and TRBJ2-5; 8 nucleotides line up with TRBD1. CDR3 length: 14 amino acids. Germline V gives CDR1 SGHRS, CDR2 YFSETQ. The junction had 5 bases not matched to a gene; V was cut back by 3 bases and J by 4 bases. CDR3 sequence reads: CASSWGQVGETQYF. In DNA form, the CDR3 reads TGCGCCAGCAGCTGGGGACAGGTCGGAGAGACCCAGTACTTC.